The 25 T cell receptor beta chains listed next were all sequenced from one sample in a study of blood T cell repertoires in COVID-19 (dated by TCRdb to the early 2020s). Library preparation was by the immunoSEQ multiplex PCR assay. TCRdb provides this immuneACCESS table in a form limited to in-frame rearrangements. Some clones are lacking; in checked studies, under half of them reflect an unresolved V gene, and why the rest are absent is not known. This sample gives about 140,000 clones in total; 85% to 90% of them show up just once. About 11% of the sample is held by the ten biggest clonotypes. The sample comprised peripheral blood. Every receptor here comes from a woman of 80 years or more with acute or convalescent COVID-19.

This rearrangement joins TRBV5-1 to TRBJ1-4, with unresolved D. The CDR3 consists of 14 residues. The V and J ends lost 0 bases and 8 bases respectively, with 11 bases between them. Germline values: CDR1 SGHRS, CDR2 YFSETQ. CDR3 sequence: CASSLAEMREKLFF. For the CDR3, the DNA is TGCGCCAGCAGCTTGGCCGAGATGAGGGAAAAACTGTTTTTT.

The chain carries TRBV30 and TRBJ2-1, with D possibly matching TRBD2 (6 bases). Per germline, CDR1 GTSNPN and CDR2 SVGIG (reference sequence). The V end was cut by 1 base, the J end by 4 bases, with 14 bases between. The CDR3 is 15 residues long. The CDR3 loop is CAWSGGRDLYNEQFF. The CDR3 coding sequence is TGTGCCTGGAGTGGAGGCAGGGACTTGTACAATGAGCAGTTCTTC.

This clone was seen more than once but under ten times. The rearrangement links TRBV6-5 to TRBJ1-2; TRBD1 might be the D (5 bases). Trimming removed 6 bases at V and 1 base at J, with 6 bases between. The CDR3 contains 12 residues. Germline V lookup: CDR1 MNHEY, CDR2 SVGAGI. CDR3 coding DNA: TGTGCCAGCAGAGGGGATAACTATGGCTACACCTTC. This translates into CASRGDNYGYTF.

The chain carries TRBV4-1 and TRBJ2-3, with D perhaps matching TRBD2 (5 bases). Germline CDR1 is MGHRA and CDR2 is YSYEKL. The CDR3 runs 14 residues. V was pared by 0 bases and J by 9 bases, with 13 bases between. The CDR3, as DNA: TGCGCCAGCAGCCAAGATCCGCTAGCAAGCACGCAGTATTTT. This sequence encodes CASSQDPLASTQYF.

This clone appeared once. This chain connects TRBV6-6 to TRBJ2-3, with TRBD2 matching 7 bases. The CDR3 consists of 13 residues. V trimming: 10 bases; J trimming: 2 bases; junction bases outside the gene matches: 6. CDR1 and CDR2 from the germline V gene are MNHNY and SVGAGI (reference sequence). In nucleotides, the CDR3 is TGTGCCACCGGGGGGATAACCACAGATACGCAGTATTTT. Encoded protein: CATGGITTDTQYF.

The genes are TRBV18 and TRBJ1-2; D ambiguous. The CDR3 runs to 15 residues. The ends were cut back, 1 base at V and 7 bases at J, with 16 bases in the middle. CDR1 and CDR2 (germline): KGHSH, LQKENI. The CDR3 protein is CASSPLPPTAGGYTF. As DNA, the CDR3 is TGTGCCAGCTCACCACTGCCCCCCACGGCGGGTGGCTACACCTTC.

V is TRBV2 and J is TRBJ1-2; 7 bases are shared with TRBD1. CDR1 SNHLY and CDR2 FYNNEI come from the germline V gene. With 3 bases clipped from V and 2 bases from J, the junction kept 9 bases outside the gene matches. The CDR3 runs to 16 residues. In DNA form, the CDR3 reads TGTGCCAGCAGTGAGTCAGAGGGGGCGCGAAACTATGGCTACACCTTC. It codes for CASSESEGARNYGYTF. Drawing the rest from reference TRBV2 and TRBJ1-2, the complete variable domain is EPEVTQTPSHQVTQMGQEVILRCVPISNHLYFYWYRQILGQKVEFLVSFYNNEISEKSEIFDDQFSVERPDGSNFTLKIRSTKLEDSAMYFCASSESEGARNYGYTFGSGTRLTVV.

The chain couples TRBV7-3 to TRBJ2-3; possibly TRBD1 for D (5 bases). Germline CDR1 is SGHTA and CDR2 is FQGTGA. V gave up 1 base and J gave up 2 bases, with 10 bases separating them. The CDR3 loop spans 15 amino acids. DNA of the CDR3: TGTGCCAGCAGCTTAAATGGGGCGTACACAGATACGCAGTATTTT. Protein sequence: CASSLNGAYTDTQYF. The variable domain in full, with the rest retrieved from reference TRBV7-3 and TRBJ2-3, is GAGVSQTPSNKVTEKGKYVELRCDPISGHTALYWYRQSLGQGPEFLIYFQGTGAADDSGLPNDRFFAVRPEGSVSTLKIQRTERGDSAVYLCASSLNGAYTDTQYFGPGTRLTVL.

The chain joins TRBV7-9 to TRBJ1-2, with unresolved D. Germline-derived CDR1 and CDR2 are SEHNR and FQNEAQ (reference sequence). Trimming removed 3 bases from V and 2 bases from J, with 7 bases in between. CDR3 length: 13 amino acids. CDR3 in DNA: TGTGCCAGCAGCTTCCGAGGCAACTATGGCTACACCTTC. Translation: CASSFRGNYGYTF.

The chain combines TRBV7-9 with TRBJ1-4; D unresolved. The CDR3 consists of 17 residues. Germline V gene lookup returns CDR1 SEHNR and CDR2 FQNEAQ (reference sequence). The germline V and J ends were trimmed by 1 base and 3 bases, with 15 bases remaining between them. CDR3 DNA sequence: TGTGCCAGCAGCTTAGTTGTTGCCAGCGAGGCTAATGAAAAACTGTTTTTT. It encodes CASSLVVASEANEKLFF.

The genes are TRBV2 and TRBJ1-1, with unresolved D. CDR3 size: 15 residues. V dropped 3 bases and J dropped 0 bases, with 11 bases sitting between them. Germline V CDR1 and CDR2: SNHLY, FYNNEI. The CDR3 region has the DNA TGTGCCAGCAGTGACTGGAGGATTATGAACACTGAAGCTTTCTTT. Translating it yields CASSDWRIMNTEAFF.

The V and J genes are TRBV5-1 and TRBJ2-5, with D maybe TRBD1 (6 bases). From germline, CDR1 is SGHRS and CDR2 YFSETQ. Trimming took off 1 base at V and 4 bases at J, with 11 bases between the two ends. There are 14 residues in the CDR3. This chain's CDR3 is CASSLFARGETQYF. CDR3 in DNA: TGCGCCAGCAGCTTGTTCGCCAGGGGAGAGACCCAGTACTTC.

The V and J genes are TRBV7-9 and TRBJ1-2; 8 positions agree with TRBD1. The CDR3 extends over 14 amino acids. The ends lost 1 base at V and 10 bases at J; junction bases unmatched: 8. Looked up from germline, CDR1 is SEHNR and CDR2 is FQNEAQ (reference sequence). CDR3 loop: CASSLETPRGLYTF. As DNA, the CDR3 is TGTGCCAGCAGCTTAGAAACTCCCAGGGGGCTCTACACCTTC.

This chain joins TRBV5-1 and TRBJ1-4; 8 bases line up with TRBD1. With V trimmed by 4 bases and J by 8 bases, 7 bases remained unmatched. Germline V gives CDR1 SGHRS, CDR2 YFSETQ. CDR3 length equals 14 residues. Here the CDR3 reads CASSQTGGSEKLFF. The CDR3 bases are TGCGCCAGCAGCCAAACAGGGGGGAGCGAAAAACTGTTTTTT.

The J gene is TRBJ1-6, the V gene TRBV6-6, with 9 bases aligning to TRBD1. Germline CDR1 MNHNY, CDR2 SVGAGI (reference sequence). Trimming took 7 bases from V and 7 from J; bases not matched to a gene: 8. This CDR3 spans 15 amino acids. The CDR3 nucleotides are TGTGCCAGCACCCCTTCCGGGACAGGGAATTCACCCCTCCACTTT. Protein sequence: CASTPSGTGNSPLHF.

The chain recombines TRBV9 with TRBJ1-5; tentatively, D is TRBD1 (6 bases). This CDR3 has 13 residues. In germline, CDR1 is SGDLS, CDR2 YYNGEE. V was shortened by 3 bases and J by 7 bases, with 11 bases between the two germline ends. The CDR3 nucleotides read TGTGCCAGCAGCGCAGGGGCCGGGCAGCCCCAGCATTTT. Its translation is CASSAGAGQPQHF.

V usage is TRBV30 and J usage is TRBJ1-1; 7 positions agree with TRBD1. This CDR3 is built from 12 residues. Germline V CDR1 and CDR2: GTSNPN, SVGIG (reference sequence). Trimming cost V 8 bases and J 2 bases; bases outside gene matches: 5. CDR3 sequence reads: CATDRDNTEAFF. The CDR3 nucleotides are TGTGCCACTGACAGGGATAACACTGAAGCTTTCTTT.

This rearrangement joins TRBV27 to TRBJ1-2, with TRBD1 identical over 8 bases. Germline CDR1 reads MNHEY; CDR2 reads SMNVEV (reference sequence). The ends lost 8 bases at V and 8 bases at J; junction bases unmatched: 10. The CDR3 loop spans 13 amino acids. This chain's CDR3 is CASWGSGGFGYTF. The CDR3 bases are TGTGCCAGCTGGGGGTCAGGGGGCTTCGGCTACACCTTC.

This clone showed up just once. J is TRBJ1-5 and V is TRBV7-9; D gene ambiguous. The V gene lost 3 bases and the J gene lost 3 bases, with 12 bases spanning the gap. Per the germline V gene, CDR1 is SEHNR and CDR2 is FQNEAQ (reference sequence). The CDR3 is 15 residues long. The CDR3, as DNA: TGTGCCAGCAGCTTGGAGGGCCAGGTCAATCAGCCCCAGCATTTT. Its translation is CASSLEGQVNQPQHF.

This clone was detected only a few times. The chain joins TRBV6-5 to TRBJ1-3; maybe TRBD1 (5 bases). CDR1 and CDR2 (germline): MNHEY, SVGAGI. CDR3 length: 14 amino acids. V was pared by 5 bases and J by 4 bases, with 12 bases between. CDR3 nucleotide sequence: TGTGCCAGCAGTCCCAGGGTAACCGGAAACACCATATATTTT. Residues: CASSPRVTGNTIYF.

The chain employs TRBV10-1 and TRBJ2-6, with TRBD1 identical over 9 bases. Germline assignment: CDR1 WNHNN and CDR2 SYGVQD (reference sequence). J gave up 4 bases and V 7 bases, and 8 bases lay outside the gene matches. There are 16 residues in the CDR3. CDR3 residues: CASNGTGCSGANVLTF. The CDR3 DNA reads as TGCGCCAGCAACGGGACAGGGTGCTCCGGGGCCAACGTCCTGACTTTC.

This clone has a single count. The junction and the germline gene differ at one end; a read error may be behind it. The chain employs TRBV18 and TRBJ2-6, with 7 bases fitting TRBD1. This CDR3 is built from 14 residues. Germline-derived CDR1 and CDR2 are KGHSH and LQKENI. Here the CDR3 DNA reads TGTGCCAGCTCGAAAGGCCAGGGGGACAACGTCCTGACTTTC. It codes for CASSKGQGDNVLTF. Full variable domain (missing parts from reference TRBV18 and TRBJ2-6): NAGVMQNPRHLVRRRGQEARLRCSPMKGHSHVYWYRQLPEEGLKFMVYLQKENIIDESGMPKERFSAEFPKEGPSILRIQQVVRGDSAAYFCASSKGQGDNVLTFGAGSRLTVL.

The chain recombines TRBV6-5 with TRBJ1-2; tentatively, D is TRBD1 (6 bases). The CDR3 is 16 amino acids. Germline V gives CDR1 MNHEY, CDR2 SVGAGI. The V and J ends lost 4 bases and 4 bases respectively, with 19 bases between them. CDR3 DNA: TGTGCCAGCAGTTCCGTGGGTAGGGGGACACCCTATGGCTACACCTTC. Its protein is CASSSVGRGTPYGYTF.

The V and J genes are TRBV7-9 and TRBJ1-1, with a weak D call TRBD1 (6 bases). Germline CDR1 is SEHNR and CDR2 is FQNEAQ (reference sequence). The CDR3 consists of 14 residues. V lost 5 bases, J lost 3 bases, and 13 bases lay in between. The CDR3: CASSQQGRYTEAFF. The CDR3 nucleotides read TGTGCCAGCAGCCAACAGGGAAGGTACACTGAAGCTTTCTTT.

The chain combines TRBV3-1 (or the pseudogene TRBV3-2) with TRBJ1-2, with TRBD1 matching over 9 bases. The CDR3 has 11 amino acids. V lost 3 bases, J lost 14 bases, and 4 bases stayed unmatched. Germline V gives CDR1 LGHDT, CDR2 YNNKEL (reference sequence). CDR3 residues: CASSHGQGRTF. The CDR3 bases are TGTGCCAGCAGCCACGGACAGGGGAGGACCTTC.